The entry below gives a single T cell receptor beta chain sequence along with its context. Its target is not known. These data originate in a study of cytomegalovirus exposure and HLA in healthy donors. Findings and limits, study-wide: Three of the chains that were CMV-associated were confirmed in vitro to be specific for CMV antigens. Presence/absence analyses rested on an assumption that sequencing depth was roughly uniform across donors. TCR beta sequences reportedly predicted the HLA-A and HLA-B alleles of most subjects accurately.

Researchers ran the PCR with 60 Vbeta and 13 Jbeta primers. Profiled with immunoSEQ multiplex PCR; TCRdb holds only in-frame clones, not every one. This sample has roughly 92,000 clones, with 80% found just once. V lost 2 bases and J lost 7, with 9 bases in between. The CDR3 spans 14 residues. In germline, CDR1 is SGHDN, CDR2 FVKESK. The chain couples TRBV14 to TRBJ1-6; D may be TRBD1 (6 bases). The specimen sequenced was PBMCs. This sequence was found in a woman in her forties or fifties in good health and CMV-seropositive. This CDR3 reads CASSQRTGNSPLHF. In DNA, the CDR3 is TGTGCCAGCAGCCAACGCACAGGGAATTCACCCCTCCACTTT.